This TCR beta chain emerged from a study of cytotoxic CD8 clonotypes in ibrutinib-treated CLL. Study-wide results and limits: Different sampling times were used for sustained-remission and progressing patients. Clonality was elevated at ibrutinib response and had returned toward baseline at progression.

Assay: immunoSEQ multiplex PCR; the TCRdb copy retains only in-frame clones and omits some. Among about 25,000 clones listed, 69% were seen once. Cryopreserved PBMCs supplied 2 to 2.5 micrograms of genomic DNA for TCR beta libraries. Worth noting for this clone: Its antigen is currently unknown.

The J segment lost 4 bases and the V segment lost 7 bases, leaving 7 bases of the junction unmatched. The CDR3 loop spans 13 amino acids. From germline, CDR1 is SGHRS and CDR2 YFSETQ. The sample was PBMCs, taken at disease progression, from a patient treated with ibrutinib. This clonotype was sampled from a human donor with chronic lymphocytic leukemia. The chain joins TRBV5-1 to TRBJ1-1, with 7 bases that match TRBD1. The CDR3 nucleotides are TGCGCCAGCGCCGGGACAGTAGGCACTGAAGCTTTCTTT. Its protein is CASAGTVGTEAFF.